Reported below is one TCR beta chain. The ends were cut back, 1 base at V and 9 bases at J, with 13 bases in the middle. The CDR3 totals 14 residues. Germline V gene lookup returns CDR1 LGHDT and CDR2 YNNKEL (reference sequence). Only in-frame clones appear in the TCRdb table, and some are missing; sequencing was by immunoSEQ multiplex PCR. The sample shows hundreds of thousands of clones, roughly 80% of them seen only once. This entry is derived from a study of blood T cell repertoires in COVID-19. Study details: The samples span acute and convalescent COVID-19 from the United States, Italy and Spain.

The sequenced material came from PBMCs or T cells enriched from blood (not recorded which). The clonotype comes from a man aged 40-49 years who had been exposed to COVID-19. The J gene is TRBJ1-5, the V gene TRBV3-1 (or the pseudogene TRBV3-2), with D unclear. CDR3 coding DNA: TGTGCCAGCAGCCAAGTGCGGGATGTCGGGCCCCAGCATTTT. Its protein is CASSQVRDVGPQHF.